These 8 T cell receptor beta chains were sequenced from one sample in a study of blood T cell repertoires in COVID-19. Profiling relied on immunoSEQ multiplex PCR, and the TCRdb table lists in-frame clones only, not all of them. Of 240,000 or so clones in the sample, about 90% were seen once. Sequenced input: peripheral blood. The receptors were gathered from a woman aged 30 to 39 who had recovered from COVID-19.

This chain links TRBV4-2 with TRBJ2-3; 9 bases align to TRBD2. This CDR3 is built from 17 residues. V lost 4 bases, J lost 0 bases, and 8 bases stayed unmatched. Germline values: CDR1 LGHNA, CDR2 YNFKEQ. DNA for the CDR3: TGTGCCAGCAGCCCGGGGGCAGCGGGGGGTAGCACAGATACGCAGTATTTT. Translation: CASSPGAAGGSTDTQYF.

The rearrangement links TRBV5-1 to TRBJ2-2; the D gene is possibly TRBD2 (5 bases). V was clipped by 0 bases and J by 7 bases, with 10 bases between them. The CDR3 totals 14 residues. The germline V gene has CDR1 SGHRS and CDR2 YFSETQ. CDR3 sequence reads: CASSLGRVNGELFF. The CDR3, as DNA: TGCGCCAGCAGCTTGGGGCGGGTAAACGGGGAGCTGTTTTTT.

V usage is TRBV6-2 or TRBV6-3 and J usage is TRBJ2-1, with D tentatively TRBD2 (6 bases). Trimming cost V 5 bases and J 15 bases, with 23 bases left between them. The CDR3 totals 14 residues. Germline CDR1 is MNHEY and CDR2 is SVGEGT. The CDR3 DNA sequence: TGTGCCAGCAGTCCCCCAAGCCAATCGGGGGTAGGGTTCTTC. Its protein product is CASSPPSQSGVGFF.

The chain recombines TRBV5-4 with TRBJ1-1; a possible D gene is TRBD1 (6 bases). Between the trimmed V and J ends, which lost 3 bases and 2 bases, there was a span of 11 bases. The CDR3 has 14 amino acids. The germline V gene has CDR1 SGHNT and CDR2 YYREEE (reference sequence). CDR3 sequence (DNA): TGTGCCAGCAGCTCCGGGACACCCAACACTGAAGCTTTCTTT. Amino acid sequence: CASSSGTPNTEAFF.

This clone was counted between two and nine times. The chain has TRBV12-5 and TRBJ1-6; 10 bases align to TRBD1. Germline loops: CDR1 LGHNT, CDR2 FRNRAP. The CDR3 loop spans 14 amino acids. V lost 6 bases, J lost 10 bases, and 6 bases stayed unmatched. The CDR3 here is CASGRDRGVSPLHF. In nucleotides, the CDR3 is TGTGCTAGTGGCCGGGACAGGGGTGTCTCACCCCTCCACTTT. Using reference TRBV12-5 and TRBJ1-6 for the parts outside the CDR3, the full variable domain is DARVTQTPRHKVTEMGQEVTMRCQPILGHNTVFWYRQTMMQGLELLAYFRNRAPLDDSGMPKDRFSAEMPDATLATLKIQPSEPRDSAVYFCASGRDRGVSPLHFGNGTRLTVT.

The V call is TRBV28, the J call TRBJ1-4, with 11 bases aligning to TRBD1. This CDR3 has 15 amino acids. Germline CDR1 and CDR2: MDHEN and SYDVKM. J was trimmed by 8 bases and V by 5 bases; bases with no gene match: 7. CDR3 DNA sequence: TGTGCCAGCAGTACCCAGGGACAGGGGGGCGAAAAACTGTTTTTT. Translating it yields CASSTQGQGGEKLFF.

The V call is TRBV7-2, the J call TRBJ2-1; D ambiguous. V lost 3 bases and J 3 bases, leaving 6 bases between the germline ends. The germline CDR1 and CDR2 sequences are SGHTA and FQGNSA. CDR3 length equals 13 residues. CDR3 nucleotides: TGTGCCAGCAGCTTCGAACTCTACAATGAGCAGTTCTTC. Translation gives CASSFELYNEQFF.

The chain joins TRBV9 to TRBJ2-2, with 7 nucleotides matching TRBD2. This CDR3 contains 18 residues. Trimming took 4 bases from V and 2 from J; bases not matched to a gene: 14. Germline V gene data show CDR1 as SGDLS and CDR2 as YYNGEE. CDR3 sequence: CASSRTPIGGGNTGELFF. The CDR3 bases are TGTGCCAGCAGCCGTACCCCCATAGGCGGGGGTAACACCGGGGAGCTGTTTTTT.